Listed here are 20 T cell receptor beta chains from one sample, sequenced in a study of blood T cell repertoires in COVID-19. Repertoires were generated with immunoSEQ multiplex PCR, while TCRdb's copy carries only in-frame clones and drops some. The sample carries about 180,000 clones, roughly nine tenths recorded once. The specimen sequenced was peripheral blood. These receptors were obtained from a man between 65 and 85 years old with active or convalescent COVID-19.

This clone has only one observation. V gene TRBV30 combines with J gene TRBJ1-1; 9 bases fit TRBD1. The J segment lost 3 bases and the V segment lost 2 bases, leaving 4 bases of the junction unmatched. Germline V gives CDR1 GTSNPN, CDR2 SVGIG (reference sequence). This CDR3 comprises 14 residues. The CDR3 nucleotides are TGTGCCTGGAGTAGGGGACAGGGCGACACTGAAGCTTTCTTT. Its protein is CAWSRGQGDTEAFF.

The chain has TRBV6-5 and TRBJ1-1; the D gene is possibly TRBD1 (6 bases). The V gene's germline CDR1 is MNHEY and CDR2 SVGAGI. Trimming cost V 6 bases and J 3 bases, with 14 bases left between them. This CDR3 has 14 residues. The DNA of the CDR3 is TGTGCCAGCAGAAGAGACAGGACCTACACTGAAGCTTTCTTT. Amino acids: CASRRDRTYTEAFF.

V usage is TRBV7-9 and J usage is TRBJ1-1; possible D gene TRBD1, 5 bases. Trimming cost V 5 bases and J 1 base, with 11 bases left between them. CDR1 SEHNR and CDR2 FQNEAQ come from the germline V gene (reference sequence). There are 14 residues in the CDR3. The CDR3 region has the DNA TGTGCCAGCAGCAGGAGGGACGGGAACACTGAAGCTTTCTTT. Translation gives CASSRRDGNTEAFF.

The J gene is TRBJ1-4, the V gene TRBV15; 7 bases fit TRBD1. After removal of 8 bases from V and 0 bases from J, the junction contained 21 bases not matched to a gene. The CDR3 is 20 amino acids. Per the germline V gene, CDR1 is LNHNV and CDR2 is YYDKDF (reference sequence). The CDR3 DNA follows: TGTGCCACCGGCGCCAGGGGGTCACTGGATTCTCAGGCAACTAATGAAAAACTGTTTTTT. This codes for CATGARGSLDSQATNEKLFF.

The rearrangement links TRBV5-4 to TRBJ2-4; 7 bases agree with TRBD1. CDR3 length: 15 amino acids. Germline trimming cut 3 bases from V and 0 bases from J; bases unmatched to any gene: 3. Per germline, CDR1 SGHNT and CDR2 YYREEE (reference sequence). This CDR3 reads CASSSYRGAKNIQYF. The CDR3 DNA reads TGTGCCAGCAGCTCGTACAGGGGAGCCAAAAACATTCAGTACTTC.

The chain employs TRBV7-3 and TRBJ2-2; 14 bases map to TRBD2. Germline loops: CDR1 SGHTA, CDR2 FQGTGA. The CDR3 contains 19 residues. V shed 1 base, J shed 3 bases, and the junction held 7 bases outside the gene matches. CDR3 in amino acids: CASSLMGTSGSLDTGELFF. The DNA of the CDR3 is TGTGCCAGCAGCTTAATGGGGACTAGCGGGAGCTTAGACACCGGGGAGCTGTTTTTT.

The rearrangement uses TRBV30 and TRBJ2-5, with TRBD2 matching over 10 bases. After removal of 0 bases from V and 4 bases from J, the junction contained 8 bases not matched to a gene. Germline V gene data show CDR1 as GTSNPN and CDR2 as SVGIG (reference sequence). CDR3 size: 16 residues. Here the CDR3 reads CAWSVGSSGGGETQYF. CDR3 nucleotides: TGTGCCTGGAGTGTTGGGTCTAGCGGGGGCGGAGAGACCCAGTACTTC.

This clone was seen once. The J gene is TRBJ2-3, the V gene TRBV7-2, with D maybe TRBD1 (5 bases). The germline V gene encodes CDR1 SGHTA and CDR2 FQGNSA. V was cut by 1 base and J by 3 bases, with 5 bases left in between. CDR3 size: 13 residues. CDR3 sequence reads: CASSLEGTDTQYF. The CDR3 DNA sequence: TGTGCCAGCAGCTTAGAGGGGACAGATACGCAGTATTTT.

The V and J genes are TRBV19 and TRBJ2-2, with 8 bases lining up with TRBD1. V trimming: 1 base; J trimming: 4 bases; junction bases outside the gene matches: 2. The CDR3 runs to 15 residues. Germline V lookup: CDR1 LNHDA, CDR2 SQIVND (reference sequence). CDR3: CASSIGQGSTGELFF. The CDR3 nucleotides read TGTGCCAGTAGTATAGGACAGGGGAGCACCGGGGAGCTGTTTTTT. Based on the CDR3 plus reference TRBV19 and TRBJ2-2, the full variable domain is DGGITQSPKYLFRKEGQNVTLSCEQNLNHDAMYWYRQDPGQGLRLIYYSQIVNDFQKGDIAEGYSVSREKKESFPLTVTSAQKNPTAFYLCASSIGQGSTGELFFGEGSRLTVL.

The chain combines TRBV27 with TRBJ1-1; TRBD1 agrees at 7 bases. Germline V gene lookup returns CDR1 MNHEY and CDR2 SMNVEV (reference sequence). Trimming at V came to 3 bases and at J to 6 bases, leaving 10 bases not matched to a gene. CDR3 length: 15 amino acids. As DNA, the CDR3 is TGTGCCAGCAGTTTTACAACAGGGGTTCGGCCTGAAGCTTTCTTT. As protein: CASSFTTGVRPEAFF.

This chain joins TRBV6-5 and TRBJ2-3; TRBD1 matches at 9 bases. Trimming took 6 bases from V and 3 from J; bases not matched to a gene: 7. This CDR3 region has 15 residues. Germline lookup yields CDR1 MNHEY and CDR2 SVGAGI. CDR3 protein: CASSPGQGKTDTQYF. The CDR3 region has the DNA TGTGCCAGCAGCCCCGGACAGGGGAAAACAGATACGCAGTATTTT.

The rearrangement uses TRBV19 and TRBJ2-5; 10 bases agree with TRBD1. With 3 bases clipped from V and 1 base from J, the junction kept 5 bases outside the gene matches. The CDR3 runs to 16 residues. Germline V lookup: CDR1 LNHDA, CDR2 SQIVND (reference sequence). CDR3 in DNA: TGTGCCAGTAGTATTGGGACAGGGGTAACCCAAGAGACCCAGTACTTC. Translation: CASSIGTGVTQETQYF. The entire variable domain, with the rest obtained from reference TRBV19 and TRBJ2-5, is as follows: DGGITQSPKYLFRKEGQNVTLSCEQNLNHDAMYWYRQDPGQGLRLIYYSQIVNDFQKGDIAEGYSVSREKKESFPLTVTSAQKNPTAFYLCASSIGTGVTQETQYFGPGTRLLVL.

The CDR3 protein is CASSPTGGDRYEQYF. The CDR3 nucleotides read TGTGCCAGCAGCCCGACAGGGGGAGATCGCTACGAGCAGTACTTC. V is TRBV11-2 and J is TRBJ2-7, with 9 bases aligning to TRBD1. Per germline, CDR1 SGHAT and CDR2 FQNNGV. The V gene end was trimmed by 5 bases and the J gene end by 3 bases; junction bases not matched to a gene: 8. The CDR3 totals 15 residues.

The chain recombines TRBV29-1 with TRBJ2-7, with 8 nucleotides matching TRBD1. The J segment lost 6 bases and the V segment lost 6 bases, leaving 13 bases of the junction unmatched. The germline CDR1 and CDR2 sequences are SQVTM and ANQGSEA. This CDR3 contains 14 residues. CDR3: CSVQGGQGSFEQYF. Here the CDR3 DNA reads TGCAGCGTGCAGGGAGGACAGGGTAGTTTCGAGCAGTACTTC.

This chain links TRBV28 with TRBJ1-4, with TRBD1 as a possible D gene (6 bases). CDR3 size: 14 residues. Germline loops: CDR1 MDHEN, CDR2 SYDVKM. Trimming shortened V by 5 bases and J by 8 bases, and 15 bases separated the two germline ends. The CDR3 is CASSLTGGLEKLFF. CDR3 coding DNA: TGTGCCAGCAGTCTGACAGGTGGTCTAGAAAAACTGTTTTTT.

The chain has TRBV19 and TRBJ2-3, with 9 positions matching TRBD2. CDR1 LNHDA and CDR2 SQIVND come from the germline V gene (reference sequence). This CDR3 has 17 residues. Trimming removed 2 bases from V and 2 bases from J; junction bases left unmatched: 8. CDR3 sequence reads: CASSILGLAGNTDTQYF. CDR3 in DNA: TGTGCCAGTAGTATACTAGGGCTAGCGGGGAACACAGATACGCAGTATTTT.

The CDR3 DNA follows: TGTGCCAGCTCACCAGATGGACTAGCAGTCACCGGGGAGCTGTTTTTT. Protein product: CASSPDGLAVTGELFF. V and J are TRBV18 and TRBJ2-2, with TRBD2 matching 8 bases. Per germline, CDR1 KGHSH and CDR2 LQKENI. The ends lost 2 bases at V and 4 bases at J; junction bases unmatched: 6. The CDR3 consists of 16 residues.

In nucleotides, the CDR3 is TGTGCCAGCAGTCTTCTAGCGCTAATTCACTCCTACAATGAGCAGTTCTTC. Protein: CASSLLALIHSYNEQFF. V and J are TRBV27 and TRBJ2-1; D perhaps matches TRBD2 (6 bases). The germline V and J ends were trimmed by 5 bases and 0 bases, with 17 bases remaining between them. This CDR3 has 17 amino acids. CDR1 and CDR2 (germline): MNHEY, SMNVEV (reference sequence).

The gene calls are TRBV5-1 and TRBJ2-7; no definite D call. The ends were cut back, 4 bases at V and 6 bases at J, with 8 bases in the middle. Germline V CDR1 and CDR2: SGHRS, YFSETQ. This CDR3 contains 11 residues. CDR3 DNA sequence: TGCGCCAGCAGCCTCCACGGCGAGCAGTACTTC. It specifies CASSLHGEQYF.

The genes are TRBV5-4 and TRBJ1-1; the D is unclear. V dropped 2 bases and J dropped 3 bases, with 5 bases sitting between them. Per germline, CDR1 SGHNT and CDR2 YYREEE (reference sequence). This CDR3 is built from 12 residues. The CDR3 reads CASSFADTEAFF. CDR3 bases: TGTGCCAGCAGCTTTGCGGACACTGAAGCTTTCTTT.